A single sample gave rise to the 10 T cell receptor beta chains below, sequenced in a study of T cell responses to AZD1222 COVID-19 vaccine. Assay used: immunoSEQ multiplex PCR; TCRdb lists only in-frame clones, some missing. The sample comprises roughly 130,000 clones, 80% to 95% of which are singletons, and 2.5% to 4% rests with the top ten. Source: peripheral blood, taken on day 0 of AZD1222 vaccination. Receptors were obtained from an adult in good health.

This clone was seen a few times. The chain combines TRBV9 with TRBJ1-4; D unclear. This CDR3 comprises 13 residues. The V end lost 3 bases, the J end lost 8 bases, and 11 bases lay between the germline ends. Per the germline V gene, CDR1 is SGDLS and CDR2 is YYNGEE. CDR3 sequence reads: CASSGTLGEKLFF. The CDR3 DNA reads TGTGCCAGCAGCGGGACCCTGGGGGAAAAACTGTTTTTT.

This chain links TRBV9 with TRBJ1-5; D possibly corresponds to TRBD1 (6 bases). Germline assignment: CDR1 SGDLS and CDR2 YYNGEE. V lost 4 bases and J 7 bases, leaving 15 bases between the germline ends. CDR3 size: 14 residues. The CDR3 protein is CASSPGMGTQPQHF. CDR3 coding DNA: TGTGCCAGCAGCCCGGGGATGGGGACACAGCCCCAGCATTTT.

The chain uses TRBV7-8 and TRBJ2-2; D unresolved. The germline CDR1 and CDR2 sequences are SGHVS and FQNEAQ. The CDR3 runs to 13 residues. The V gene lost 10 bases and the J gene lost 5 bases, with 14 bases spanning the gap. The CDR3 spells CATSLGWTGELFF. The CDR3 nucleotides are TGTGCCACCTCACTGGGGTGGACCGGGGAGCTGTTTTTT.

The V and J genes are TRBV5-1 and TRBJ2-2, with 7 bases lining up with TRBD2. Germline V gene data show CDR1 as SGHRS and CDR2 as YFSETQ. The trim removed 4 bases at V and 1 base at J, leaving 10 bases unmatched. The CDR3 runs 17 residues. CDR3 sequence reads: CASSPGGSGMNTGELFF. CDR3 DNA: TGCGCCAGCAGCCCTGGGGGAAGCGGGATGAACACCGGGGAGCTGTTTTTT.

The chain carries TRBV3-1 (or the pseudogene TRBV3-2) and TRBJ1-6; the D gene is possibly TRBD1 (5 bases). The V end was cut by 1 base, the J end by 7 bases, with 14 bases between. Per the germline V gene, CDR1 is LGHDT and CDR2 is YNNKEL (reference sequence). The CDR3 has 16 amino acids. CDR3 sequence: CASSQGFFRENSPLHF. The DNA of the CDR3 is TGTGCCAGCAGCCAAGGCTTTTTCAGGGAGAATTCACCCCTCCACTTT.

This chain links TRBV10-3 with TRBJ2-2; 7 positions agree with TRBD2. Germline-derived CDR1 and CDR2 are ENHRY and SYGVKD. The V segment lost 8 bases and the J segment 4 bases; nucleotides outside the gene matches: 7. The length of the CDR3 is 14 residues. The CDR3, as DNA: TGTGCCATCGCGGGGGAGTCGGTCACCGGGGAGCTGTTTTTT. Its protein product is CAIAGESVTGELFF.

The gene calls are TRBV6-4 and TRBJ2-5; the D is unclear. V lost 6 bases, J lost 3 bases, and 2 bases lay in between. The CDR3 runs to 10 residues. Germline CDR1 and CDR2: MRHNA and SNTAGT. The CDR3 region has the DNA TGTGCCAGCAGAGAAGAGACCCAGTACTTC. Translation: CASREETQYF.

The V gene is TRBV29-1, the J gene TRBJ1-5; D is ambiguous. This CDR3 region has 13 residues. With 4 bases removed from V and 3 bases from J, the gap between germline ends came to 10 bases. Germline values: CDR1 SQVTM, CDR2 ANQGSEA. The CDR3 region is CSVAYGFNQPQHF. Written as DNA, the CDR3 is TGCAGCGTTGCCTACGGATTCAATCAGCCCCAGCATTTT.

The CDR3 coding sequence is TGTGCCAGCAGTTTTCGTCACCAAGAGACCCAGTACTTC. Translated: CASSFRHQETQYF. V and J are TRBV27 and TRBJ2-5; no definite D call. Germline V lookup: CDR1 MNHEY, CDR2 SMNVEV (reference sequence). The ends were cut back, 3 bases at V and 0 bases at J, with 5 bases in the middle. The CDR3 covers 13 residues.

The chain uses TRBV7-9 and TRBJ1-3; the D is unclear. This CDR3 contains 15 residues. The V end lost 2 bases, the J end lost 2 bases, and 10 bases lay between the germline ends. The germline CDR1 and CDR2 sequences are SEHNR and FQNEAQ (reference sequence). The CDR3 nucleotides are TGTGCCAGCAGCTTATCGAGGGTGGCTGGAAACACCATATATTTT. Its protein is CASSLSRVAGNTIYF.